The text below deals with one T cell receptor beta chain. Its antigen is unidentified. These data originate in a study of T cell repertoires in cytomegalovirus infection. Looking at the study overall: It can be stated that public TCR beta signatures indicated CMV infection as well as a matching HLA type.

One entry per CDR3 protein results from TCRdb running MiXCR on the reads. The profile shows nearly 650,000 distinct CDR3 sequences, 24% of them singletons. Looked up from germline, CDR1 is LGHDT and CDR2 is YNNKEL (reference sequence). V lost 6 bases and J lost 0, with 13 bases in between. This CDR3 has 15 amino acids. Study-wide points: Using cumulative public TCR beta family frequency, the authors identified those who carried CMV together with the relevant HLA.

The chain recombines TRBV3-1 with TRBJ2-3; D ambiguous. The sequence derives from a human donor in good health (CMV status not recorded). Some clones in this sample may be carry-over from other donors' samples. Source material: CD8+ T cells from PBMCs. In DNA, the CDR3 is TGTGCCAGCAGACACTTAAGAGCAAGCACAGATACGCAGTATTTT. Protein sequence: CASRHLRASTDTQYF.